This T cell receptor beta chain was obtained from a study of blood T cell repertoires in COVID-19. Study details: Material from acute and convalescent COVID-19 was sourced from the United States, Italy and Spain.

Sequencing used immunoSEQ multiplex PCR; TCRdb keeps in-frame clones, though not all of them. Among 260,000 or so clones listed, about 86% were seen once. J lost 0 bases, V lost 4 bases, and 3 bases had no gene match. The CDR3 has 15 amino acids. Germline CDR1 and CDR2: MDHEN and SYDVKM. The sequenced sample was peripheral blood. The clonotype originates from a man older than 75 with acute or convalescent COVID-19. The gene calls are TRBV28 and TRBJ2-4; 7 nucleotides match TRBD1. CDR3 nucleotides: TGTGCCAGCAGTTCACAGGGGCTAGCCAAAAACATTCAGTACTTC. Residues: CASSSQGLAKNIQYF. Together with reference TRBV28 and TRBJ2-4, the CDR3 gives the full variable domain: DVKVTQSSRYLVKRTGEKVFLECVQDMDHENMFWYRQDPGLGLRLIYFSYDVKMKEKGDIPEGYSVSREKKERFSLILESASTNQTSMYLCASSSQGLAKNIQYFGAGTRLSVL.